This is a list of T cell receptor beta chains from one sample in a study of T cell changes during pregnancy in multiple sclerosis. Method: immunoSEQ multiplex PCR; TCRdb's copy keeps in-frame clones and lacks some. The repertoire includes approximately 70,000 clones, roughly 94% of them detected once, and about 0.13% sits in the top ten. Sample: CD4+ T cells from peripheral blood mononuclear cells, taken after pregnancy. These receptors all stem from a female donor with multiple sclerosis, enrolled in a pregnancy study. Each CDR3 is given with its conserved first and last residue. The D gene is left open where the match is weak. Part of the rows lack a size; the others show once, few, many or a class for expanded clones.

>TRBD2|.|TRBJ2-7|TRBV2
CASTSGYTYEQYF
TGTGCCAGCACTAGCGGGTACACCTACGAGCAGTACTTC
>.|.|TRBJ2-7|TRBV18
CASSVAGLLGEQYF
TGTGCCAGCTCAGTTGCGGGGTTGCTTGGCGAGCAGTACTTC
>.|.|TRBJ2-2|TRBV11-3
CASSRGMNTGELFF
TGTGCCAGCAGCCGAGGGATGAACACCGGGGAGCTGTTTTTT
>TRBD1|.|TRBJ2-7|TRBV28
CASRSTGIPYEQYF
TGTGCCAGCAGGTCGACAGGGATACCCTACGAGCAGTACTTC
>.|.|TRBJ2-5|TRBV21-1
CASSLPESVKETQYF
TGTGCCAGCAGCCTACCGGAGTCAGTTAAGGAGACCCAGTACTTC
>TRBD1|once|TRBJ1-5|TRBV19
CASSYRGDQPQHF
TGTGCCAGTAGCTACAGGGGCGATCAGCCCCAGCATTTT
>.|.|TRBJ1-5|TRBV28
CASSLLGGSNQPQHF
TGTGCCAGCAGTTTATTGGGGGGGAGCAATCAGCCCCAGCATTTT
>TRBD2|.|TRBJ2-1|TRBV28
CASTTRGASGNPLSRAEQFF
TGTGCCAGCACCACTCGAGGGGCTAGCGGGAACCCTCTAAGTCGTGCAGAGCAGTTCTTC
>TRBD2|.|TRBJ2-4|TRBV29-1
CSVALLAGFNIQYF
TGCAGCGTTGCTTTGCTAGCGGGATTTAACATTCAGTACTTC
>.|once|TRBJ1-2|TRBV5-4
CASSSGVYGYTF
TGTGCCAGCAGCTCAGGGGTTTATGGCTACACCTTC
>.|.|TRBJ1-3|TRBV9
CASSVAEAGYSGNTIYF
TGTGCCAGCAGCGTAGCTGAGGCGGGGTACTCTGGAAACACCATATATTTT
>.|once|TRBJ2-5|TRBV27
CASSFRGETQYF
TGTGCCAGCAGTTTCCGAGGAGAGACCCAGTACTTC
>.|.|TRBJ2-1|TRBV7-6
CASSFSDEQFF
TGTGCCAGCAGCTTTAGCGATGAGCAGTTCTTC
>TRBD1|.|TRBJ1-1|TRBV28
CASSTPGQGDTEAFF
TGTGCCAGCAGCACCCCGGGACAGGGGGACACTGAAGCTTTCTTT
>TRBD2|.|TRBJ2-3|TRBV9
CASSVSGTGPDTQYF
TGTGCCAGCAGCGTTAGCGGGACGGGGCCAGATACGCAGTATTTT
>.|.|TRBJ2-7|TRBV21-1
CASSMIETYEQYF
TGTGCCAGCAGCATGATAGAGACCTACGAGCAGTACTTC
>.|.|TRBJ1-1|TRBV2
CASSEVGAGNTEAFF
TGTGCCAGCAGTGAAGTTGGGGCCGGGAACACTGAAGCTTTCTTT
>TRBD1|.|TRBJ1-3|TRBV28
CASLSQGSGNTIYF
TGTGCCAGCCTTTCACAGGGGAGTGGAAACACCATATATTTT
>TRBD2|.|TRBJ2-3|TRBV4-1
CASSQDGTGGFADTQYF
TGCGCCAGCAGCCAAGATGGGACGGGAGGTTTCGCAGATACGCAGTATTTT
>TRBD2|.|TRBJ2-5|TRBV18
CASSPGGAGGETQYF
TGTGCCAGCTCACCAGGCGGTGCGGGAGGGGAGACCCAGTACTTC
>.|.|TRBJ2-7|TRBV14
CASSQGLGSSYEQYF
TGTGCCAGCAGCCAAGGGTTAGGGAGCTCCTACGAGCAGTACTTC
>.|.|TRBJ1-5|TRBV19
CASAGTSGGNNQPQHF
TGTGCCAGTGCCGGGACATCGGGGGGCAACAATCAGCCCCAGCATTTT